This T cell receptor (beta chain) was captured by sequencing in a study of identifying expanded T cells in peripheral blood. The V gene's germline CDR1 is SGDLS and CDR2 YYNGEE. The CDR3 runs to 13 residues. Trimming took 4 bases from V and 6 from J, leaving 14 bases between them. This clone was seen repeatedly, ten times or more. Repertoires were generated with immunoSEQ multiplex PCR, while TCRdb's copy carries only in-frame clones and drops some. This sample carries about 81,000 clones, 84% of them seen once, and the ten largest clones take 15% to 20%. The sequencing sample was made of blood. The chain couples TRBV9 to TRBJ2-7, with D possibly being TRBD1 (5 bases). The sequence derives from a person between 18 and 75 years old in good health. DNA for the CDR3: TGTGCCAGCAGCTCCCAGGGCTCTGGCGAGCAGTACTTC. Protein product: CASSSQGSGEQYF. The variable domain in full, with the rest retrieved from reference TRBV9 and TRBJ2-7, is DSGVTQTPKHLITATGQRVTLRCSPRSGDLSVYWYQQSLDQGLQFLIQYYNGEERAKGNILERFSAQQFPDLHSELNLSSLELGDSALYFCASSSQGSGEQYFGPGTRLTVT.